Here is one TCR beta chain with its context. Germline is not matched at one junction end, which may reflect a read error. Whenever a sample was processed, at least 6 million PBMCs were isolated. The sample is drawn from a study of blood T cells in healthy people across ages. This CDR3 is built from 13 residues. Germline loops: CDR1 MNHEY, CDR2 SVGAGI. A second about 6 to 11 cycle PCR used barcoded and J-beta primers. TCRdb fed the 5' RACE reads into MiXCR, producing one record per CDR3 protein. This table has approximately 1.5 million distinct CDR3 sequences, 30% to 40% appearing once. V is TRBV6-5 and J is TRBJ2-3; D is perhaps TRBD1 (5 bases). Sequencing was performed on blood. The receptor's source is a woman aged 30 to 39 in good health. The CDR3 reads CASSWRFTGTQYF. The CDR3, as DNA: TGTGCCAGCAGTTGGCGGTTCACAGGTACGCAGTATTTT.